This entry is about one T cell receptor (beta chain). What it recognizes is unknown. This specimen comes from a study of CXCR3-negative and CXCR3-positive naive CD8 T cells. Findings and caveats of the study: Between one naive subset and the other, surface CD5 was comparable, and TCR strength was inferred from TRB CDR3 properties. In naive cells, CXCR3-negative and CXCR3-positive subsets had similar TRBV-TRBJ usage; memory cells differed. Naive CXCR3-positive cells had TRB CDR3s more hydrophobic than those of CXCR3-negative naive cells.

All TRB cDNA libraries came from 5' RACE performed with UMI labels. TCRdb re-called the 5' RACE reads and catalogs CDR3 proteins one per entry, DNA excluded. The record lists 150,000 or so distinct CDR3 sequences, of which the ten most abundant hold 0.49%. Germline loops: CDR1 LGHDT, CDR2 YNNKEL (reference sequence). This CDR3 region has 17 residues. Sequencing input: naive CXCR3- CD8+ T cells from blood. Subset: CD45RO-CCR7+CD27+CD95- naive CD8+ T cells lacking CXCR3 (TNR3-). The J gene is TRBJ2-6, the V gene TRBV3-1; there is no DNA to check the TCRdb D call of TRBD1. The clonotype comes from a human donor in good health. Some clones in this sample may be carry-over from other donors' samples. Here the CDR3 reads CASSQEAGLSGANVLTF.